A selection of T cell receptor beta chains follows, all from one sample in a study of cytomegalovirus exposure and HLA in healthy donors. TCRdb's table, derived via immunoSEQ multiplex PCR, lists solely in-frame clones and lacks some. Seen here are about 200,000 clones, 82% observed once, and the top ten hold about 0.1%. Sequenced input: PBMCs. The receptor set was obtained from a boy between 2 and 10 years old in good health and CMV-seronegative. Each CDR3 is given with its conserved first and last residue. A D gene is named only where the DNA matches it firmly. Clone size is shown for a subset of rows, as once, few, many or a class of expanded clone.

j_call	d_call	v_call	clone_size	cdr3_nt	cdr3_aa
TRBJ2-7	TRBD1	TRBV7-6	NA	TGTGCCAGCAGCCCCGGGACAGATTACGAGCAGTACTTC	CASSPGTDYEQYF
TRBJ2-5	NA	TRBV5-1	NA	TGCGCCAGCAGCACAGGGTCTGGGGAGACCCAGTACTTC	CASSTGSGETQYF
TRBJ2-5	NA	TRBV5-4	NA	TGTGCCAGCAGCTTGAGGCGGGGACCGCAAGAGACCCAGTACTTC	CASSLRRGPQETQYF
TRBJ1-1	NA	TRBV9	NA	TGTGCCAGCAGCGTAGGTAACAGTAACACTGAAGCTTTCTTT	CASSVGNSNTEAFF
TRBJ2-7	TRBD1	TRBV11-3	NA	TGTGCCAGCAGCCCAAAAAGACAGGGGGCTTGCGAGCAGTACTTC	CASSPKRQGACEQYF
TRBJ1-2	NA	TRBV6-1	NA	TGTGCCAGCAGTGTAGGGGGGGAGCTAGAAGGCTACACCTTC	CASSVGGELEGYTF
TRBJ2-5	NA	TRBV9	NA	TGTGCCAGCAGCGTAGGGGACTTACCTCAAGAGACCCAGTACTTC	CASSVGDLPQETQYF
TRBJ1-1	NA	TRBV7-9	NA	TGTTCCAGCAGCTTAGTGAGGGCTATGAACACTGAAGCTTTCTTT	CSSSLVRAMNTEAFF
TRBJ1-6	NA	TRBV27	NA	TGTGCCAGCAGTTTTGGCGGGATAAATTCACCCCTCCACTTT	CASSFGGINSPLHF
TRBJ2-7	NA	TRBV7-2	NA	TGTGCCAGCAGCTTACAGGTCGAGCAGTACTTC	CASSLQVEQYF
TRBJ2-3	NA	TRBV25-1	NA	TGTGCCAGCAGTGACCCTTTCACAGATACGCAGTATTTT	CASSDPFTDTQYF
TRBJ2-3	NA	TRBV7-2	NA	TGTGCCAGCAGCTCCACCTCTACGACAGATACGCAGTATTTT	CASSSTSTTDTQYF
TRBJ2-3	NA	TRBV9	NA	TGTGCCAGCAGCGTAGAAGGTGGGGGGGCCACAGATACGCAGTATTTT	CASSVEGGGATDTQYF
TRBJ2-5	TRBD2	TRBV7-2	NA	TGTGCCAGCAGCTATCGACTAGCGGGAACCCAAGAGACCCAGTACTTC	CASSYRLAGTQETQYF
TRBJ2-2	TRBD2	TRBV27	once	TGTGCCAGCAGCGGCTGGGGGGGGGAGGAGCTGTTTTTT	CASSGWGGEELFF
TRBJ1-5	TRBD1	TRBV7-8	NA	TGTGCCAGCAGCTTAGATCGGGACAGGGCTTTCTCGGCCCAGCATTTT	CASSLDRDRAFSAQHF
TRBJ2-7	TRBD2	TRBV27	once	TGTGCCAGCAGTTTATGGGGGGGTTTCTACGAGCAGTACTTC	CASSLWGGFYEQYF
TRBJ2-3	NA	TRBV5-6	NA	TGTGCCAGCAGCTTGGCCTGGCGCACAGATACGCAGTATTTT	CASSLAWRTDTQYF
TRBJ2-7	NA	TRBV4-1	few	TGCGCCAGCAGCCCAGAACCTATCCAGGGACAAAACTACGAGCAGTACTTC	CASSPEPIQGQNYEQYF
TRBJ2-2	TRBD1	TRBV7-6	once	TGTGCCAGCAGCTTGACAGGGTTTGGCGGGGAGCTGTTTTTT	CASSLTGFGGELFF
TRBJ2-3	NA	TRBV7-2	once	TGTGCCAGCAGCTTCACTAGCCATGTGCTGACAGATACGCAGTATTTT	CASSFTSHVLTDTQYF
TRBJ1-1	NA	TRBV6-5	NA	TGTGCCAGCAGTGCCGACTACGACAGGAGAGGGCAAGCTTTCTTT	CASSADYDRRGQAFF
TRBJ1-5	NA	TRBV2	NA	TGTGCCAGCAGCGACGAGGTGAATCAGCCCCAGCATTTT	CASSDEVNQPQHF
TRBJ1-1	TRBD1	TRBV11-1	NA	TGTGCCAGCAGCCCTCCGGGACAGCTGGCGGGGAACACTGAAGCTTTCTTT	CASSPPGQLAGNTEAFF
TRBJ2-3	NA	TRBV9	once	TGTGCCAGCAGCGCAATTCTAGATAGCACAGATACGCAGTATTTT	CASSAILDSTDTQYF
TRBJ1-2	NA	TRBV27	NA	TGTGCCAGCACCCTGCGGGGAGGTCACAACTATGGCTACACCTTC	CASTLRGGHNYGYTF
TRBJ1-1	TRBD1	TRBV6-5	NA	TGTGCCAGCAGAGCGGACAGGAACCGTGAAGCTTTCTTT	CASRADRNREAFF
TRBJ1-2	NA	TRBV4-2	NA	TGTGCCAGCAGCCTAGAACAGGGTCAGGGCTATGGCTACACCTTC	CASSLEQGQGYGYTF
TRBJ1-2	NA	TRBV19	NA	TGTGCCAGTAGTATAGATCAGACTCTTTCGGATTATGGCTACACCTTC	CASSIDQTLSDYGYTF